This T cell receptor beta chain stems from a study of CD8 T cells in ankylosing spondylitis. Study-wide findings and caveats: Disease-associated clones were CD8+ and fairly uncommon in peripheral blood. A TCR beta motif made of 7 to 9 highly homologous variants seemed typical of ankylosing spondylitis blood.

This clonotype was seen at least ten times. The antigen remains unidentified. Preparation of TCR beta libraries was done by quantitative 5'-RACE with molecular barcodes. From the 5' RACE reads, TCRdb called clonotypes with MiXCR, one entry per CDR3 protein. The sample consists of some 120,000 distinct CDR3 sequences, about 6.5% of them appearing once. Input material: blood, either unsorted or a sorted T cell fraction (not recorded which). The TCR sequence derives from a male donor with ankylosing spondylitis or in good health (not recorded which).

The CDR3 protein is CATASTSGYEQYF. CDR3 coding DNA: TGTGCCACCGCCTCGACTAGCGGCTACGAGCAGTACTTC. The chain combines TRBV15 with TRBJ2-7, with 9 bases fitting TRBD2. V was clipped by 8 bases and J by 3 bases; unmatched bases: 5. This CDR3 region has 13 residues. CDR1 and CDR2 (germline): LNHNV, YYDKDF (reference sequence).